This T cell receptor beta chain was sequenced during a study of blood T cell repertoires in COVID-19. Looking at the study overall: Sites across the United States, Italy and Spain contributed samples from acute and convalescent COVID-19. In each case, the material was cDNA or gDNA derived from T cells, B-cell-depleted T cells, or PBMCs.

Germline lookup yields CDR1 KGHDR and CDR2 SFDVKD. J gave up 4 bases and V 10 bases, and 6 bases lay outside the gene matches. The CDR3 runs 14 residues. Original handling: By means of reference gene primer amplification, nucleated cell counts were estimated. The repertoire was sequenced with immunoSEQ multiplex PCR; TCRdb's copy has only in-frame clones and lacks some. V and J calls and clone size are those listed in that table; D and trimming were worked out from the DNA. The sample consists of about 59,000 clones, more than 85% of them appearing once. This clone was seen only once. The sample consisted of peripheral blood. V and J are TRBV24-1 and TRBJ1-5, with 10 bases aligning to TRBD1. This clonotype originated in an elderly man in a cohort sampled during active COVID-19. The CDR3 bases are TGTGCCACAGGTTCGGGACAGGGGAATCAGCCCCAGCATTTT. Protein sequence: CATGSGQGNQPQHF.